The source of this T cell receptor beta chain is a study of blood T cell repertoires in COVID-19. V lost 1 base to trimming and J lost 1 base, with 7 bases between them. Germline V lookup: CDR1 SQVTM, CDR2 ANQGSEA. The CDR3 consists of 13 residues. Under the authors' procedure: From reference gene primer amplification, estimates of nucleated cell counts were derived. Assay used: immunoSEQ multiplex PCR; TCRdb lists only in-frame clones, some missing. The DNA was the basis for D and trimming; V, J and clone size are from that table. The table includes 65,000 to 75,000 clones, roughly 87% detected once.

The chain carries TRBV29-1 and TRBJ1-1; no definite D call. This clonotype was obtained from a woman aged 80 or over with active or convalescent COVID-19. Input material: peripheral blood. The CDR3 DNA follows: TGCAGCGTTGAAGGGTTGAGGAACACTGAAGCTTTCTTT. This sequence encodes CSVEGLRNTEAFF. The full variable domain, its missing parts supplied by reference TRBV29-1 and TRBJ1-1, is SAVISQKPSRDICQRGTSLTIQCQVDSQVTMMFWYRQQPGQSLTLIATANQGSEATYESGFVIDKFPISRPNLTFSTLTVSNMSPEDSSIYLCSVEGLRNTEAFFGQGTRLTVV.